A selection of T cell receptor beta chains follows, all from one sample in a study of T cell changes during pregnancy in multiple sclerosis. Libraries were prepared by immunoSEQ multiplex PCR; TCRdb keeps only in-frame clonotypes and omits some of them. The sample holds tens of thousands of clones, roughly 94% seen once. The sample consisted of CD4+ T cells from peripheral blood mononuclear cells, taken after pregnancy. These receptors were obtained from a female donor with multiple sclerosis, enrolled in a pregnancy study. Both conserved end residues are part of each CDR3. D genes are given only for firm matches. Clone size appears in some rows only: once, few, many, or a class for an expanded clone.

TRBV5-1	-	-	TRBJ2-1	CASSEHNEQFF	TGCGCCAGCAGCGAGCACAATGAGCAGTTCTTC
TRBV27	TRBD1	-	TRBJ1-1	CASSFGTGRGAFF	TGTGCCAGCAGTTTTGGGACAGGGAGGGGAGCTTTCTTT
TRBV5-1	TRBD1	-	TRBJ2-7	CASSQGQENYEQYF	TGCGCCAGCAGCCAGGGACAGGAAAACTACGAGCAGTACTTC
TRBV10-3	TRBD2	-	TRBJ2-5	CAISLTSGQETQYF	TGTGCCATCAGCCTTACTAGCGGCCAAGAGACCCAGTACTTC
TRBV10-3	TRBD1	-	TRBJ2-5	CAISFSTGNQETQYF	TGTGCCATCAGCTTCTCGACAGGGAACCAAGAGACCCAGTACTTC
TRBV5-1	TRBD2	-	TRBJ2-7	CASSLVGGGLKEQYF	TGCGCCAGCAGCTTGGTGGGGGGAGGGCTAAAGGAGCAGTACTTC
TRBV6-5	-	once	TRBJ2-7	CASRASYEQYF	TGTGCCAGCAGAGCTTCCTACGAGCAGTACTTC
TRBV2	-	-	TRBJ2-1	CASSDGGEEQFF	TGTGCCAGCAGTGACGGAGGGGAAGAGCAGTTCTTC
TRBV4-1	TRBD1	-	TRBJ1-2	CASSRDSLNYGYTF	TGCGCCAGCAGCCGGGACAGCCTTAACTATGGCTACACCTTC
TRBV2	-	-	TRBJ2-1	CASRSRGITYNEQFF	TGTGCCAGCCGGAGCCGCGGGATTACCTACAATGAGCAGTTCTTC
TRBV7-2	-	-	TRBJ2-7	CASSPRARGYEQYF	TGTGCCAGCAGCCCTCGGGCCCGAGGGTACGAGCAGTACTTC
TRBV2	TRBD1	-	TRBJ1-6	CASSQGANNSPLHF	TGTGCCAGCAGTCAGGGGGCGAATAATTCACCCCTCCACTTT
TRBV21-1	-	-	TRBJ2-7	CASTRTGGYEQYF	TGTGCCAGCACCCGGACAGGGGGGTACGAGCAGTACTTC
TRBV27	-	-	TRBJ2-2	CASSFWNTGELFF	TGTGCCAGCAGTTTCTGGAACACCGGGGAGCTGTTTTTT
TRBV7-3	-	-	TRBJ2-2	CASSLRGTGELFF	TGTGCCAGCAGCTTAAGAGGGACCGGGGAGCTGTTTTTT
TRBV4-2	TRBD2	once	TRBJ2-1	CASSPEGWGGGRNNEQFF	TGTGCCAGCAGCCCAGAGGGGTGGGGCGGGGGGCGAAATAATGAGCAGTTCTTC
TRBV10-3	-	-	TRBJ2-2	CAITQLDTGELFF	TGTGCCATCACCCAACTAGACACCGGGGAGCTGTTTTTT
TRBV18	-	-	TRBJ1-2	CASSPTGLGYGYTF	TGTGCCAGCTCACCAACGGGGTTAGGCTATGGCTACACCTTC
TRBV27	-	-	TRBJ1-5	CASSLFSLRGGQPQHF	TGTGCCAGCAGTTTATTTAGTCTTCGGGGTGGACAGCCCCAGCATTTT
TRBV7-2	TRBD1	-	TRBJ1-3	CASRMTGSGNTIYF	TGTGCCAGCCGGATGACAGGGTCTGGAAACACCATATATTTT
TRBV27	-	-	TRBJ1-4	CASSFGRAEKLFF	TGTGCCAGCAGTTTTGGCAGGGCTGAAAAACTGTTTTTT
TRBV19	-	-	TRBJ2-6	CASSSGINSGANVLTF	TGTGCCAGTAGCTCAGGGATAAACTCTGGGGCCAACGTCCTGACTTTC
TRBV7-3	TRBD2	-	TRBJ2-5	CASSPSGSGETQYF	TGTGCCAGCAGCCCTAGCGGGAGCGGGGAGACCCAGTACTTC
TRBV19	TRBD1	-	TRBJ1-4	CASSIGTGVANEKLFF	TGTGCCAGTAGTATTGGGACAGGGGTGGCTAATGAAAAACTGTTTTTT
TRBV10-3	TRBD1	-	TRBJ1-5	CAISESTGGSNQPQHF	TGTGCCATCAGTGAGAGCACAGGGGGGAGCAATCAGCCCCAGCATTTT
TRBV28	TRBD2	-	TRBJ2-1	CASSPIVLAGYNEQFF	TGTGCCAGCAGTCCTATAGTACTAGCGGGTTACAATGAGCAGTTCTTC
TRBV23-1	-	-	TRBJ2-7	CASSQSRGESAYEQYF	TGCGCCAGCAGTCAATCGCGGGGAGAAAGTGCCTACGAGCAGTACTTC
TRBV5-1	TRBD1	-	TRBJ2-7	CASSPSGTVFYEQYF	TGCGCCAGCAGCCCCTCCGGGACAGTTTTCTACGAGCAGTACTTC
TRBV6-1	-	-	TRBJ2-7	CASTWTSGNEQYF	TGTGCCAGCACTTGGACTTCCGGAAACGAGCAGTACTTC
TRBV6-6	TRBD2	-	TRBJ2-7	CASRTSGGYEQYF	TGTGCCAGCAGGACTAGCGGGGGTTACGAGCAGTACTTC
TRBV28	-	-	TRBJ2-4	CASSLSEAAKNIQYF	TGTGCCAGCAGTTTGTCGGAGGCGGCCAAAAACATTCAGTACTTC
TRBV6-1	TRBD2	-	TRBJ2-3	CASSGLASGADTQYF	TGTGCCAGCAGTGGACTAGCCTCGGGGGCAGATACGCAGTATTTT
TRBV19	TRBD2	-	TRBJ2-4	CASSIGAGGAKNIQYF	TGTGCCAGTAGTATAGGCGCGGGGGGAGCCAAAAACATTCAGTACTTC
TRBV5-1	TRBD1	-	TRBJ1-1	CASSAGTGGVRNTEAFF	TGCGCCAGCAGCGCCGGGACAGGGGGCGTTAGGAACACTGAAGCTTTCTTT
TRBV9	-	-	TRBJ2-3	CASSAGVSTDTQYF	TGTGCCAGCAGCGCGGGGGTTTCCACAGATACGCAGTATTTT
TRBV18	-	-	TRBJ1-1	CASSPPGRNTEAFF	TGTGCCAGCTCACCACCGGGGAGGAACACTGAAGCTTTCTTT
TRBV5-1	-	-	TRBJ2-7	CASSFVLGEGNEQYF	TGCGCCAGCAGCTTTGTCTTAGGGGAAGGGAACGAGCAGTACTTC
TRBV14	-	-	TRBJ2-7	CASSPRRSKQGSYEQYF	TGTGCCAGCAGCCCACGGAGGTCAAAACAGGGATCCTACGAGCAGTACTTC
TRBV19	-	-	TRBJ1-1	CASSIGGDRNTEAFF	TGTGCCAGTAGTATAGGTGGTGACAGGAACACTGAAGCTTTCTTT
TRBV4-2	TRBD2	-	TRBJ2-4	CASSQVSRGSGNIQYF	TGTGCCAGCAGCCAAGTTTCGCGGGGGTCGGGGAACATTCAGTACTTC
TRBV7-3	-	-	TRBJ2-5	CASSLMGSGETQYF	TGTGCCAGCAGCTTAATGGGGTCGGGGGAGACCCAGTACTTC
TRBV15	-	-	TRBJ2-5	CATSRELSLGGTQETQYF	TGTGCCACCAGCAGAGAACTGTCCTTGGGGGGTACTCAAGAGACCCAGTACTTC